These 9 T cell receptor beta chains were sequenced from one sample in a study of T-cell memory formation after mild COVID-19 (dated by TCRdb to the early 2020s). Library preparation employed 5' RACE. The run used an Illumina NovaSeq 6000. Using fastp trimming at Q25 and MiXCR clonotype assembly, TCRdb reanalyzed the public sequencing data and kept in-frame beta chains. CDR3 protein sequences are deduplicated, and each keeps its most common genes and DNA. This sample gives 95,000 to 110,000 distinct CDR3 sequences in total; about an eighth of them show up just once. The top ten clones comprise about 39% of the sample. Sequencing input: PBMCs or a T cell subset sorted from them (not recorded which). The source is a man between 18 and 29 years old who had mild COVID-19 (a few samples of this study predate the infection). The sample titles of this study are shuffled in the database, so cell type and time point are left out; the donor was told from shared clones.

This clonotype came up a few times. The chain links TRBV4-1 to TRBJ2-7; weak D call: TRBD2 (6 bases). The length of the CDR3 is 15 residues. From germline, CDR1 is MGHRA and CDR2 YSYEKL. The V end lost 1 base, the J end lost 2 bases, and 12 bases lay between the germline ends. The CDR3 protein is CASSQADGGTYEQYF. CDR3 DNA sequence: TGCGCCAGCAGCCAAGCAGACGGAGGGACCTACGAGCAGTACTTC.

Here the CDR3 DNA reads TGTGCTAGTGGTTTAGGAGGGAGCAATCAGCCCCAGCATTTT. Translating it yields CASGLGGSNQPQHF. This chain links TRBV12-5 with TRBJ1-5; D is ambiguous. V gave up 3 bases and J gave up 1 base, with 7 bases separating them. The length of the CDR3 is 14 residues. From germline, CDR1 is LGHNT and CDR2 FRNRAP. The full variable domain, its missing parts supplied by reference TRBV12-5 and TRBJ1-5, is DARVTQTPRHKVTEMGQEVTMRCQPILGHNTVFWYRQTMMQGLELLAYFRNRAPLDDSGMPKDRFSAEMPDATLATLKIQPSEPRDSAVYFCASGLGGSNQPQHFGDGTRLSIL.

This chain uses TRBV11-2 with TRBJ1-6, with D uncertain. The germline V and J ends were trimmed by 5 bases and 0 bases, with 11 bases remaining between them. This CDR3 is built from 16 residues. The germline V gene has CDR1 SGHAT and CDR2 FQNNGV. CDR3 amino acids: CASSRRSDSYNSPLHF. The CDR3, as DNA: TGTGCCAGCAGCCGACGGTCCGACTCCTATAATTCACCCCTCCACTTT.

This clonotype was counted a few times. The CDR3 sequence: CAISERQGPYEQYF. DNA for the CDR3: TGTGCCATCAGTGAGCGACAGGGCCCCTACGAGCAGTACTTC. The V gene is TRBV10-3, the J gene TRBJ2-7; 7 positions agree with TRBD1. The CDR3 is 14 residues long. V shed 2 bases and J 2 bases; nucleotides not matched to a gene: 3. CDR1 and CDR2 from the germline V gene are ENHRY and SYGVKD.

This clonotype was observed many times. The genes are TRBV3-1 and TRBJ1-4; D is perhaps TRBD1 (5 bases). Trimming took 0 bases from V and 3 from J, leaving 8 bases between them. Germline V gene lookup returns CDR1 LGHDT and CDR2 YNNKEL (reference sequence). The CDR3 extends over 15 amino acids. This CDR3 reads CASSQEQGPNEKLFF. In DNA, the CDR3 is TGTGCCAGCAGCCAAGAGCAGGGCCCTAATGAAAAACTGTTTTTT.

The rearrangement joins TRBV24-1 to TRBJ2-1; D is ambiguous. The CDR3 runs to 14 residues. Germline V gene sequence: CDR1 KGHDR, CDR2 SFDVKD. The V end was cut by 1 base, the J end by 8 bases, with 11 bases between. The CDR3 reads CATSDLWTLDEQFF. In DNA, the CDR3 is TGTGCCACCAGTGATTTATGGACCCTCGATGAGCAGTTCTTC.

The gene calls are TRBV11-3 and TRBJ2-7, with TRBD2 identical over 7 bases. The CDR3 totals 15 residues. V was pared by 7 bases and J by 2 bases, with 11 bases of the junction left unmatched. Germline values: CDR1 SGHNT, CDR2 YENEEA. This CDR3 is CASKLGRPTPYEQYV. CDR3 in DNA: TGTGCCAGCAAGCTCGGGAGGCCGACTCCCTACGAGCAGTACGTC.

This clonotype has only a few counts. V and J are TRBV27 and TRBJ2-5; D unclear. Germline V gene sequence: CDR1 MNHEY, CDR2 SMNVEV (reference sequence). V lost 4 bases and J 4 bases, leaving 7 bases between the germline ends. The CDR3 consists of 12 residues. The CDR3 DNA reads as TGTGCCAGCAGTTCATCGGGAGAGACCCAGTACTTC. Its translation: CASSSSGETQYF.

The rearrangement uses TRBV19 and TRBJ1-5; D unresolved. Germline CDR1 LNHDA, CDR2 SQIVND (reference sequence). V shed 6 bases and J shed 7 bases, with 22 bases lying between them. This CDR3 comprises 16 residues. As DNA, the CDR3 is TGTGCCAGTAGCCGTAACCCCGGGTTTGGTACCCAGCCCCAGCATTTT. As protein: CASSRNPGFGTQPQHF.